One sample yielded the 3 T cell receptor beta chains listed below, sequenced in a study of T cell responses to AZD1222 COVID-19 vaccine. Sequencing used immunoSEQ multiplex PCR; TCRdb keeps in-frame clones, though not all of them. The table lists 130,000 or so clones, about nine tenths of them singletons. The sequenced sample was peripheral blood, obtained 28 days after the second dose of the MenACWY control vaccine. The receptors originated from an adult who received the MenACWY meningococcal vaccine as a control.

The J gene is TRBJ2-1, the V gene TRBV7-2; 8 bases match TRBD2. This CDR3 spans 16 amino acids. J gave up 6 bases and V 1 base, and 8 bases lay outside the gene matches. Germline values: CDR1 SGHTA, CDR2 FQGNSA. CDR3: CASSLGPGLGSNEQFF. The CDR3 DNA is TGTGCCAGCAGCTTAGGCCCGGGACTAGGGAGCAATGAGCAGTTCTTC.

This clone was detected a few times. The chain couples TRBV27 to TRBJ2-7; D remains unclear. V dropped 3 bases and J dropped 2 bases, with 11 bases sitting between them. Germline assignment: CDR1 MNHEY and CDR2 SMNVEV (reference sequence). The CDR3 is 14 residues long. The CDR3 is CASSFSEGTYEQYF. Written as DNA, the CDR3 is TGTGCCAGCAGTTTCAGTGAAGGGACCTACGAGCAGTACTTC.

Here the CDR3 reads CASSNQGGRIEKLFF. The CDR3 nucleotides are TGTGCCAGCAGCAACCAGGGGGGACGGATTGAAAAACTGTTTTTT. The gene calls are TRBV7-9 and TRBJ1-4, with TRBD1 matching 7 bases. Germline CDR1 reads SEHNR; CDR2 reads FQNEAQ (reference sequence). Trimming took 5 bases from V and 7 from J; bases not matched to a gene: 10. The CDR3 runs 15 residues.